This T cell receptor (beta chain) was sequenced for a study of CD8 T cells in Susac syndrome. Study-level information: At the time their blood was drawn, patients with Susac syndrome were either therapy-naive, on corticosteroids (with some of them also receiving intravenous immunoglobulin), or on intravenous immunoglobulin alone.

The V gene's germline CDR1 is SQVTM and CDR2 ANQGSEA. Trimming left V 7 bases short and J 6 bases short, with 13 bases between. There are 12 residues in the CDR3. The authors reverse transcribed about 0.5 to 1 ug RNA with random hexamers. The CDR3 of TCR beta was amplified by immunoSEQ multiplex PCR across 54 Vbeta and 13 Jbeta. TCRdb used MiXCR to reprocess the immunoSEQ multiplex PCR reads, holding one entry per CDR3 protein. The data show 140,000 to 150,000 distinct CDR3 sequences, with around 95% seen just once and approximately 0.08% held by the top ten. This sequence joins TRBV29-1 and TRBJ2-4; D gene unclear. Sequences were obtained from CD4+ T cells from PBMCs. The clonotype was recovered from a human donor with Susac syndrome. CDR3 region: CSAEGIGNIQYF. The CDR3 DNA sequence: TGCAGCGCGGAAGGAATAGGAAACATTCAGTACTTC. The whole variable domain, filled in from reference TRBV29-1 and TRBJ2-4, reads SAVISQKPSRDICQRGTSLTIQCQVDSQVTMMFWYRQQPGQSLTLIATANQGSEATYESGFVIDKFPISRPNLTFSTLTVSNMSPEDSSIYLCSAEGIGNIQYFGAGTRLSVL.